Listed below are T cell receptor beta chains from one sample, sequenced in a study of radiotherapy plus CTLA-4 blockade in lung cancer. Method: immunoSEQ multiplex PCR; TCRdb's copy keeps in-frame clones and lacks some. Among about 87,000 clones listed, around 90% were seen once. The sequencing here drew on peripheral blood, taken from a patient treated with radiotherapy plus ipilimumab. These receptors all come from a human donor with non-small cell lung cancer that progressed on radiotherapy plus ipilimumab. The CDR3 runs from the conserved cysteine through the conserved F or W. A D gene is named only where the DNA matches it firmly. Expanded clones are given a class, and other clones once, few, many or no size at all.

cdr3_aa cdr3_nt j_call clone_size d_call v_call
CASRLGGLSEKLFF TGTGCCAGCAGGCTCGGGGGGCTGAGCGAAAAACTGTTTTTT TRBJ1-4 . . TRBV6-1
CASRTEASGEQYF TGTGCCAGCAGGACGGAAGCCTCTGGGGAGCAGTACTTC TRBJ2-7 . . TRBV28
CAWNGAPVDYGYTF TGTGCCTGGAATGGGGCCCCGGTGGACTATGGCTACACCTTC TRBJ1-2 once . TRBV30
CASSISGSNEKLFF TGTGCCAGTAGTATCTCGGGGTCTAATGAAAAACTGTTTTTT TRBJ1-4 few . TRBV19
CARSSRYTRTDTQYF TGTGCCAGAAGTAGCCGGTACACACGCACAGATACGCAGTATTTT TRBJ2-3 . . TRBV5-3
CASSMKGTGTLLNYGYTF TGTGCCAGTAGTATGAAAGGGACAGGGACCCTCCTTAACTATGGCTACACCTTC TRBJ1-2 . TRBD1 TRBV19
CASSMTGAGNTIYF TGTGCCAGCAGCATGACAGGGGCTGGAAACACCATATATTTT TRBJ1-3 once TRBD1 TRBV9
CASSSDRGRIGELFF TGTGCCAGCAGCTCTGACAGGGGTCGTATCGGGGAGCTGTTTTTT TRBJ2-2 . TRBD1 TRBV28
CASSLSVRNTEAFF TGTGCCAGCAGCTTATCGGTCCGGAACACTGAAGCTTTCTTT TRBJ1-1 once . TRBV7-2
CASSRKEGTEAFF TGTGCCAGCAGCCGGAAGGAGGGAACTGAAGCTTTCTTT TRBJ1-1 . . TRBV5-4
CASSLARNTYEQYF TGTGCCAGCAGCTTAGCTAGGAACACCTACGAGCAGTACTTC TRBJ2-7 . . TRBV11-3
CAISRTGELFF TGTGCCATCAGCAGGACCGGGGAGCTGTTTTTT TRBJ2-2 . . TRBV2
CASSLMRQGNQPQHF TGTGCCAGTAGCCTCATGCGGCAGGGCAATCAGCCCCAGCATTTT TRBJ1-5 . . TRBV19
CASSSLGTADGEKLFF TGTGCCAGCAGCTCACTAGGGACAGCGGACGGTGAAAAACTGTTTTTT TRBJ1-4 . TRBD1 TRBV5-6
CSVGTDEQYF TGCAGCGTTGGGACTGACGAGCAGTACTTC TRBJ2-7 once . TRBV29-1